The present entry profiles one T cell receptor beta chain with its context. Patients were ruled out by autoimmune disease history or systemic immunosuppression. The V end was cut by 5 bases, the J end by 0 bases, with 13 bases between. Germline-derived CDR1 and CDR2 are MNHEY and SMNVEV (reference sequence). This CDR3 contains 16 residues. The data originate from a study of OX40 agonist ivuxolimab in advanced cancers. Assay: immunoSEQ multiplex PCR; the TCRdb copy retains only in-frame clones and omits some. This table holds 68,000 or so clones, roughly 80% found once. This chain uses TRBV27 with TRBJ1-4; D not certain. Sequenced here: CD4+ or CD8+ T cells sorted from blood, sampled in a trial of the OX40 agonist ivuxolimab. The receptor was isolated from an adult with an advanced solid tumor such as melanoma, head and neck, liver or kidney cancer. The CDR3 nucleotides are TGTGCCAGCAGTCCGCTGGCAGATGCAACTAATGAAAAACTGTTTTTT. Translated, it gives CASSPLADATNEKLFF.